This T cell receptor (beta chain) was recorded in a study of Graves' ophthalmopathy and Graves' hyperthyroidism. This clonotype has a count of ten or more. Hyperthyroidism patients, all newly diagnosed, had under 2 months' duration and ages of 18 to 65. Other autoimmune diseases, uncontrolled infections, pregnancy or lactation led to the exclusion of patients. V dropped 10 bases and J dropped 3 bases, with 16 bases sitting between them. This CDR3 has 14 residues. Germline V gives CDR1 WSHSY, CDR2 SAAADI. RNA transcripts were the source from which TCR beta CDR3 regions were amplified. An initial RT-PCR round employing HTBI primers preceded a second-round multiplex PCR. TCRdb recomputed calls from the multiplex PCR reads with MiXCR, one row per CDR3 protein. Found here are over a million distinct CDR3 sequences, 35% to 40% of them singletons; the top ten hold over 8.5%.

The J gene is TRBJ1-5, the V gene TRBV10-2; D is undetermined. Sequencing used peripheral blood or thyroid tissue (not recorded which). The sequence came from an adult man with Graves' hyperthyroidism. The CDR3 reads CATGPTSANQPQHF. For the CDR3, the DNA is TGCGCCACCGGCCCGACTTCGGCCAATCAGCCCCAGCATTTT.